Only a few counts were recorded for the clone carrying this T cell receptor beta chain. This sample stems from a study of T cells of healthy individuals. In germline, CDR1 is MNHEY, CDR2 SMNVEV (reference sequence). CDR3 length: 16 residues. V was pared by 5 bases and J by 5 bases, with 21 bases between. TCRdb processed the 5' RACE reads anew with MiXCR; each CDR3 protein has one entry. The table lists 90,000 to 100,000 distinct CDR3 sequences, roughly a sixth of them singletons. This sequence joins TRBV27 and TRBJ2-5; D might be TRBD1 (5 bases). The receptor's source is a human donor in good health. The CDR3 sequence: CASSPVSLRGWETQYF. The CDR3 bases are TGTGCCAGCAGTCCGGTCTCTTTAAGGGGCTGGGAGACCCAGTACTTC.